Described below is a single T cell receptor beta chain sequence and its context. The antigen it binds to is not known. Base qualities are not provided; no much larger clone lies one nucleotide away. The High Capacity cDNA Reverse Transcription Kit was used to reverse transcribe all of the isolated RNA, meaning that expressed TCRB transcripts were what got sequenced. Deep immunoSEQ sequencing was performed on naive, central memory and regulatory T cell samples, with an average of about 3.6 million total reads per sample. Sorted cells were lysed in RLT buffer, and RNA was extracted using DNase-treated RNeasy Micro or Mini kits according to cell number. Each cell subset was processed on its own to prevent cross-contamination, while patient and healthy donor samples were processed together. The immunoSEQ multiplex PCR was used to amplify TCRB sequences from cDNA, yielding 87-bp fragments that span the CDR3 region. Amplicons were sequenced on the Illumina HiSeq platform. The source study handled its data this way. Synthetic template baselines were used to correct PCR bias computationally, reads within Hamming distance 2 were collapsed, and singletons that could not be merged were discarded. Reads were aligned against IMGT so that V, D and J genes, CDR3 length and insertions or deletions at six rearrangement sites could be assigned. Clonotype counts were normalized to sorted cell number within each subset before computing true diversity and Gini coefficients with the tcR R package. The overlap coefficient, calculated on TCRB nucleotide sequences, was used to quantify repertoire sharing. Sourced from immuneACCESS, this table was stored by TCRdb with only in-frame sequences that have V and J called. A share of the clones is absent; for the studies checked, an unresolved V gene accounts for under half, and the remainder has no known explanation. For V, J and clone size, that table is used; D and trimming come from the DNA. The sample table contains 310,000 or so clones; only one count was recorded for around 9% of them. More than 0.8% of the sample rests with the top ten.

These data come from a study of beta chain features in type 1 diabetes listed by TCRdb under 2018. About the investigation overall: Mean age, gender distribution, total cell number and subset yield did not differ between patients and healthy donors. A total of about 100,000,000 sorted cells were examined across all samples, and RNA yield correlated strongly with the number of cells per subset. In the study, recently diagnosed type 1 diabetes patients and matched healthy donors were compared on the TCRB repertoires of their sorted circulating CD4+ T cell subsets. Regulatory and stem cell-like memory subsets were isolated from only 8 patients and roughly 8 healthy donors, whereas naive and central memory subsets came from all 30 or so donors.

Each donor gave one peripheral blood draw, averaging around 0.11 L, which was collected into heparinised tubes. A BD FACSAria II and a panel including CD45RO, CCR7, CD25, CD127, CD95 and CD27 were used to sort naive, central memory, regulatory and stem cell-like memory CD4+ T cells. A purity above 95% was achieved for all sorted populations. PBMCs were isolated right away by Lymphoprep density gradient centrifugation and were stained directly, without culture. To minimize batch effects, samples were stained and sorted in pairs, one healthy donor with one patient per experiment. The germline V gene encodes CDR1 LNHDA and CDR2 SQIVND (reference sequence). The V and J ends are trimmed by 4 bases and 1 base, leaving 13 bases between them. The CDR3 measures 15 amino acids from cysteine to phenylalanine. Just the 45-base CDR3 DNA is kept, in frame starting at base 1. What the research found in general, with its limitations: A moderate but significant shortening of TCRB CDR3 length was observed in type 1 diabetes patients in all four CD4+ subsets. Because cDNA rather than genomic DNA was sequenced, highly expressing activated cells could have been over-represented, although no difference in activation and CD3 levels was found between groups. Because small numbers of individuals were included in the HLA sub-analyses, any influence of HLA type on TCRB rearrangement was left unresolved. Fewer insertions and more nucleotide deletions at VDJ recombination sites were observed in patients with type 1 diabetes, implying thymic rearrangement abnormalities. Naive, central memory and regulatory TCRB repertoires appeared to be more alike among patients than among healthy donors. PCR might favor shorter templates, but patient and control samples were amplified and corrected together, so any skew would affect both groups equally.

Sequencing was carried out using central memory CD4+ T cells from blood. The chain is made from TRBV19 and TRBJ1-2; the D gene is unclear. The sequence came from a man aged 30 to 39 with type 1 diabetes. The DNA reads TGTGCCAGTAGTACCTTTGACCAGATTAACTATGGCTACACCTTC. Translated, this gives CASSTFDQINYGYTF.